The clone carrying this TCR beta chain was detected only a few times. TCRdb re-called the RT-PCR reads with MiXCR, one entry per CDR3 protein. Of more than 600,000 distinct CDR3 sequences in the sample, approximately 15% were seen once. The TCR sequence derives from a female donor in good health, serving as a healthy control. The source material was memory CD4+ T cells from blood.

In DNA form, the CDR3 reads TGTGCCAGCAGCATATGGGACTCTCCCTACGAGCAGTACTTC. Amino acid sequence: CASSIWDSPYEQYF. V and J are TRBV5-6 and TRBJ2-7, with a possible D match to TRBD2 (6 bases). Germline V gene data show CDR1 as SGHDT and CDR2 as YYEEEE. The CDR3 extends over 14 amino acids. V lost 4 bases, J lost 2 bases, and 13 bases lay in between.